The 29 T cell receptor beta chains below were found in one sample sequenced in a study of T cells in Graves' hyperthyroidism and ophthalmopathy. The source material, RNA transcripts, was used to amplify TCR beta CDR3 regions. The HTBI primer set drove a first-round RT-PCR of the TCR CDR3. TCRdb itself ran the multiplex PCR reads through MiXCR, one entry per CDR3 protein. The table records nearly 600,000 distinct CDR3 sequences, around 14% of them present only once. The specimen was blood. Receptor source: a woman aged 25 to 39 with Graves' hyperthyroidism that later progressed to Graves' ophthalmopathy.

The sample holds many counts of this clonotype. The gene calls are TRBV12-3 or TRBV12-4 and TRBJ2-1; TRBD2 is a possible D gene (6 bases). V gave up 6 bases and J gave up 5 bases, with 11 bases separating them. CDR3 length equals 13 residues. In DNA form, the CDR3 reads TGTGCCAGCAGAGGACTAAAAGACAATGAGCAGTTCTTC. Encoded protein: CASRGLKDNEQFF.

This sequence joins TRBV9 and TRBJ2-1; TRBD2 matches 7 bases. J was trimmed by 8 bases and V by 10 bases; bases with no gene match: 12. This CDR3 region has 13 residues. CDR1 is SGDLS, CDR2 YYNGEE, per germline. CDR3 sequence (DNA): TGTGCCGGCACCAGTTGGGGGGGGGATGAGCAGTTCTTC. It encodes CAGTSWGGDEQFF.

This clonotype was found many times. The gene calls are TRBV6-6 and TRBJ2-3, with D perhaps being TRBD1 or TRBD2 (6 bases each). This CDR3 comprises 16 residues. Germline V gene data show CDR1 as MNHNY and CDR2 as SVGAGI (reference sequence). Trimming left V 2 bases short and J 1 base short, with 13 bases between. The CDR3 coding sequence is TGTGCCAGCAGTTACGGGCGGGACACCCGCACAGATACGCAGTATTTT. As protein: CASSYGRDTRTDTQYF.

This clonotype was seen repeatedly, ten times or more. The CDR3 DNA follows: TGTGCCAGCAGCCTCATAGCGGGAGAGGGGATCTATGAGCAGTTCTTC. The encoded protein is CASSLIAGEGIYEQFF. The V call is TRBV7-3, the J call TRBJ2-1, with TRBD2 matching over 9 bases. This CDR3 is built from 16 residues. The V gene's germline CDR1 is SGHTA and CDR2 FQGTGA. The V and J ends lost 5 bases and 8 bases, in that order; junction bases with no gene match: 13.

For this clonotype: A read error is possible here, since a much larger clone lies one base away. This chain uses TRBV27 with TRBJ2-7; D possibly corresponds to TRBD2 (6 bases). This CDR3 contains 11 residues. Germline-derived CDR1 and CDR2 are MNHEY and SMNVEV (reference sequence). The ends were cut back, 11 bases at V and 7 bases at J, with 15 bases in the middle. The CDR3 nucleotides are TGTGCCGCGGGGCGTTCCAATGAGCAGTACTTC. Translating gives CAAGRSNEQYF.

Many counts were recorded for this clonotype. This chain connects TRBV20-1 to TRBJ2-7; D may be TRBD1 or TRBD2 (5 bases each). CDR3 length equals 15 residues. The V gene's germline CDR1 is DFQATT and CDR2 SNEGSKA (reference sequence). Trimming left V 4 bases short and J 2 bases short, with 18 bases between. The CDR3 loop is CSAKRETAPTYEQYF. The CDR3 bases are TGCAGTGCTAAGAGGGAGACAGCGCCTACCTACGAGCAGTACTTC.

This clonotype appeared a few times. The rearrangement links TRBV20-1 to TRBJ2-7; 11 positions match TRBD2. There are 13 residues in the CDR3. Per germline, CDR1 DFQATT and CDR2 SNEGSKA (reference sequence). The ends lost 5 bases at V and 6 bases at J; junction bases unmatched: 6. CDR3 sequence (DNA): TGCAGTGCTGAACTAGCGGGAGTGCCCGAGCAGTACTTC. It is translated as CSAELAGVPEQYF.

This clonotype was detected many times. The rearrangement uses TRBV20-1 and TRBJ2-7; TRBD1 aligns across 7 bases. Germline trimming cut 6 bases from V and 3 bases from J; bases unmatched to any gene: 11. The CDR3 runs 14 residues. Per germline, CDR1 DFQATT and CDR2 SNEGSKA (reference sequence). This chain's CDR3 is CSAQGEWGYYEQYF. Here the CDR3 DNA reads TGCAGTGCGCAGGGGGAGTGGGGGTACTACGAGCAGTACTTC.

In this sample, this clonotype turned up many times. In nucleotides, the CDR3 is TGTGCCAGCAGCCCGGGACAGGGGATATACGAGCAGTACTTC. It yields the protein CASSPGQGIYEQYF. The J gene is TRBJ2-7, the V gene TRBV27, with 10 bases matching TRBD1. V lost 6 bases and J lost 4; bases outside the gene matches: 6. There are 14 residues in the CDR3. Germline V gene lookup returns CDR1 MNHEY and CDR2 SMNVEV (reference sequence).

A few counts support this clonotype. The J gene is TRBJ2-1, the V gene TRBV6-1; 8 bases align to TRBD2. Trimming removed 5 bases from V and 6 bases from J; junction bases left unmatched: 9. Germline-derived CDR1 and CDR2 are MNHNS and SASEGT. This CDR3 is 15 amino acids long. The DNA for the CDR3 is TGTGCCAGCAGTTTAGCGGGGACCTCTTTCAATGAGCAGTTCTTC. Residues: CASSLAGTSFNEQFF.

This chain links TRBV20-1 with TRBJ1-2; TRBD1 might be the D (6 bases). This CDR3 region has 13 residues. CDR1 and CDR2 (germline): DFQATT, SNEGSKA (reference sequence). V was pared by 3 bases and J by 4 bases, with 12 bases between. CDR3 in amino acids: CSASGQGSYGYTF. The CDR3 bases are TGCAGTGCTAGCGGGCAGGGGAGCTATGGCTACACCTTC.

This rearrangement joins TRBV20-1 to TRBJ2-2; D remains ambiguous. CDR3 length: 12 amino acids. Germline lookup yields CDR1 DFQATT and CDR2 SNEGSKA (reference sequence). Here the CDR3 reads CSRLGSPGELFF. CDR3 coding DNA: TGCAGCCGACTCGGGTCTCCTGGGGAGCTGTTTTTT.

In the case of this clonotype: A single base separates this from a much larger clone, so it may be a read error. The chain uses TRBV18 and TRBJ1-2; TRBD1 might be the D (5 bases). Looked up from germline, CDR1 is KGHSH and CDR2 is LQKENI. CDR3 length: 14 amino acids. V lost 0 bases to trimming and J lost 10 bases, with 15 bases between them. The CDR3 DNA reads as TGTGCCAGCTCACCACCGAACAGGCCGGAGGACTACACCTTC. Amino acids: CASSPPNRPEDYTF.

This sequence joins TRBV19 and TRBJ1-3; 9 bases match TRBD1. Losses at the gene ends were 4 bases for V and 0 bases for J; bases not matched to a gene: 13. Germline CDR1 reads LNHDA; CDR2 reads SQIVND (reference sequence). The CDR3 sequence is 19 residues long. For the CDR3, the DNA is TGTGCCAGTAGTACCCGGGGGACAGGGAAGCCCTCCTCTGGAAACACCATATATTTT. Its translation: CASSTRGTGKPSSGNTIYF.

The chain recombines TRBV29-1 with TRBJ2-7; D gene uncertain. The CDR3 is 13 amino acids. In germline, CDR1 is SQVTM, CDR2 ANQGSEA. V lost 3 bases, J lost 2 bases, and 11 bases lay in between. The CDR3 DNA is TGCAGCGTTGAGGGCAGGAGTACCTACGAGCAGTACTTC. Protein: CSVEGRSTYEQYF.

This clonotype has just a few counts. The chain combines TRBV20-1 with TRBJ2-1, with 7 bases aligning to TRBD2. Germline V CDR1 and CDR2: DFQATT, SNEGSKA (reference sequence). V shed 2 bases and J 12 bases; nucleotides not matched to a gene: 19. The CDR3 length is 16 residues. The CDR3 bases are TGCAGTGCTAGACGCGGCGGGAGCACTACCGCTCTACGGCAGTTCTTC. Protein product: CSARRGGSTTALRQFF.

V is TRBV4-2 and J is TRBJ2-7; 14 bases map to TRBD2. Per the germline V gene, CDR1 is LGHNA and CDR2 is YNFKEQ. CDR3 length equals 19 residues. Trimming removed 4 bases from V and 4 bases from J; junction bases left unmatched: 15. The CDR3 bases are TGTGCCAGCAGCCTTGGACTAGCGGGAGGCCCCACCTCTCCATACGAGCAGTACTTC. Translating it yields CASSLGLAGGPTSPYEQYF.

This clonotype occurred many times. The chain couples TRBV28 to TRBJ2-7, with D perhaps TRBD1 (5 bases). Per the germline V gene, CDR1 is MDHEN and CDR2 is SYDVKM. The V and J ends lost 5 bases and 7 bases respectively, with 21 bases between them. This CDR3 spans 15 amino acids. The CDR3 nucleotides are TGTGCCAGCAGTGGAGTTGGGGAAGTGGGGCGAGAGCAGTACTTC. It encodes CASSGVGEVGREQYF. The whole variable domain, filled in from reference TRBV28 and TRBJ2-7, reads DVKVTQSSRYLVKRTGEKVFLECVQDMDHENMFWYRQDPGLGLRLIYFSYDVKMKEKGDIPEGYSVSREKKERFSLILESASTNQTSMYLCASSGVGEVGREQYFGPGTRLTVT.

This clonotype has at least ten counts. The chain is built from TRBV14 and TRBJ1-1, with D unclear. This CDR3 has 15 amino acids. Germline loops: CDR1 SGHDN, CDR2 FVKESK. V dropped 5 bases and J dropped 7 bases, with 20 bases sitting between them. The CDR3 DNA reads as TGTGCCAGCAGCTACCGGATATCACCGGACGGTGAAGCTTTCTTT. Translation: CASSYRISPDGEAFF.

About this clonotype: A read error may explain this, as a much larger clone is one base away. This likely comes from a read error, as the CDR3 has no conserved phenylalanine or tryptophan at its end. V usage is TRBV12-3 or TRBV12-4 and J usage is TRBJ1-5, with D perhaps matching TRBD1 (6 bases). V lost 6 bases and J 5 bases, leaving 20 bases between the germline ends. The length of the CDR3 is 16 residues. CDR3 DNA: TGTGCCAGCAGCCTGGGGGGCCTACGGTACGATCAGCCCCAGCATGTT. As protein: CASSLGGLRYDQPQHV.

This clonotype was found a few times. The chain carries TRBV14 and TRBJ2-1; no reliable D call. Germline values: CDR1 SGHDN, CDR2 FVKESK. The CDR3 has 12 amino acids. Trimming removed 6 bases at V and 9 bases at J, with 12 bases between. The DNA for the CDR3 is TGTGCCAGCAGGCGCGCTGGATCTGAGCAGTTCTTC. As protein: CASRRAGSEQFF.

The sample holds many counts of this clonotype. The chain has TRBV29-1 and TRBJ2-1, with 9 bases that match TRBD1. V shed 0 bases and J 4 bases; nucleotides not matched to a gene: 1. Germline values: CDR1 SQVTM, CDR2 ANQGSEA. This CDR3 comprises 14 residues. This CDR3 reads CSVEEQGAYNEQFF. The CDR3 bases are TGCAGCGTTGAAGAACAGGGGGCTTACAATGAGCAGTTCTTC.

This clonotype was counted at least ten times. This chain links TRBV15 with TRBJ2-5, with D possibly being TRBD1 or TRBD2 (5 bases each). Trimming took 2 bases from V and 2 from J, leaving 15 bases between them. CDR1 and CDR2 from the germline V gene are LNHNV and YYDKDF (reference sequence). There are 16 residues in the CDR3. The DNA for the CDR3 is TGTGCCACCAGCAGACCGTTTCCGGGACCACAAGAGACCCAGTACTTC. The encoded protein is CATSRPFPGPQETQYF.

The table lists this clonotype with many counts. The V and J genes are TRBV29-1 and TRBJ2-3; D unclear. The germline V gene encodes CDR1 SQVTM and CDR2 ANQGSEA. Between the trimmed V and J ends, which lost 4 bases and 3 bases, there was a span of 11 bases. The CDR3 runs to 13 residues. The CDR3 region is CSVATGITDTQYF. CDR3 coding DNA: TGCAGCGTTGCCACCGGAATTACAGATACGCAGTATTTT.

The table lists this clonotype with many counts. The chain has TRBV11-3 and TRBJ2-2; 14 bases fit TRBD2. Germline V gene lookup returns CDR1 SGHNT and CDR2 YENEEA. CDR3 length equals 19 residues. Trimming at V came to 0 bases and at J to 6 bases, leaving 9 bases not matched to a gene. This chain's CDR3 is CASSLDFSWGLAGAGELFF. The CDR3 DNA is TGTGCCAGCAGCTTAGACTTTTCCTGGGGACTAGCGGGAGCCGGGGAGCTGTTTTTT.

This clonotype came up many times. This sequence joins TRBV12-3 or TRBV12-4 and TRBJ2-7, with 13 bases fitting TRBD2. The V segment lost 5 bases and the J segment 0 bases; nucleotides outside the gene matches: 4. The CDR3 runs to 16 residues. The CDR3 sequence is CASSSTSGRASYEQYF. The CDR3, as DNA: TGTGCCAGCAGTAGTACTAGCGGGAGGGCCTCCTACGAGCAGTACTTC.

This clonotype has at least ten counts. The chain combines TRBV11-2 with TRBJ2-1, with 7 bases fitting TRBD2. The CDR3 spans 20 residues. Germline V CDR1 and CDR2: SGHAT, FQNNGV. The V gene end was trimmed by 0 bases and the J gene end by 0 bases; junction bases not matched to a gene: 14. The CDR3 sequence is CASSLDALRGVLISYNEQFF. In nucleotides, the CDR3 is TGTGCCAGCAGCTTAGATGCGCTCCGGGGGGTGTTAATCTCCTACAATGAGCAGTTCTTC. The full variable domain, completed using reference TRBV11-2 and TRBJ2-1, is EAGVAQSPRYKIIEKRQSVAFWCNPISGHATLYWYQQILGQGPKLLIQFQNNGVVDDSQLPKDRFSAERLKGVDSTLKIQPAKLEDSAVYLCASSLDALRGVLISYNEQFFGPGTRLTVL.

This clonotype showed up many times. This sequence joins TRBV27 and TRBJ2-2; TRBD2 aligns across 7 bases. V shed 2 bases and J 4 bases; nucleotides not matched to a gene: 10. Germline V gene lookup returns CDR1 MNHEY and CDR2 SMNVEV (reference sequence). The CDR3 spans 17 residues. The CDR3 DNA reads as TGTGCCAGCAGTTTAATATTTGGGACGGGAGGCACCGGGGAGCTGTTTTTT. Translated: CASSLIFGTGGTGELFF.

This clonotype was counted ten times or more. The chain employs TRBV7-9 and TRBJ1-1; TRBD1 might be the D (5 bases). Per the germline V gene, CDR1 is SEHNR and CDR2 is FQNEAQ (reference sequence). With 2 bases removed from V and 2 bases from J, the gap between germline ends came to 18 bases. CDR3 length: 17 residues. CDR3 coding DNA: TGTGCCAGCAGCTTAATGCAGGGTTCTAAATCTAACACTGAAGCTTTCTTT. Translating gives CASSLMQGSKSNTEAFF. The complete variable domain, with remaining parts taken from reference TRBV7-9 and TRBJ1-1, reads DTGVSQNPRHKITKRGQNVTFRCDPISEHNRLYWYRQTLGQGPEFLTYFQNEAQLEKSRLLSDRFSAERPKGSFSTLEIQRTEQGDSAMYLCASSLMQGSKSNTEAFFGQGTRLTVV.